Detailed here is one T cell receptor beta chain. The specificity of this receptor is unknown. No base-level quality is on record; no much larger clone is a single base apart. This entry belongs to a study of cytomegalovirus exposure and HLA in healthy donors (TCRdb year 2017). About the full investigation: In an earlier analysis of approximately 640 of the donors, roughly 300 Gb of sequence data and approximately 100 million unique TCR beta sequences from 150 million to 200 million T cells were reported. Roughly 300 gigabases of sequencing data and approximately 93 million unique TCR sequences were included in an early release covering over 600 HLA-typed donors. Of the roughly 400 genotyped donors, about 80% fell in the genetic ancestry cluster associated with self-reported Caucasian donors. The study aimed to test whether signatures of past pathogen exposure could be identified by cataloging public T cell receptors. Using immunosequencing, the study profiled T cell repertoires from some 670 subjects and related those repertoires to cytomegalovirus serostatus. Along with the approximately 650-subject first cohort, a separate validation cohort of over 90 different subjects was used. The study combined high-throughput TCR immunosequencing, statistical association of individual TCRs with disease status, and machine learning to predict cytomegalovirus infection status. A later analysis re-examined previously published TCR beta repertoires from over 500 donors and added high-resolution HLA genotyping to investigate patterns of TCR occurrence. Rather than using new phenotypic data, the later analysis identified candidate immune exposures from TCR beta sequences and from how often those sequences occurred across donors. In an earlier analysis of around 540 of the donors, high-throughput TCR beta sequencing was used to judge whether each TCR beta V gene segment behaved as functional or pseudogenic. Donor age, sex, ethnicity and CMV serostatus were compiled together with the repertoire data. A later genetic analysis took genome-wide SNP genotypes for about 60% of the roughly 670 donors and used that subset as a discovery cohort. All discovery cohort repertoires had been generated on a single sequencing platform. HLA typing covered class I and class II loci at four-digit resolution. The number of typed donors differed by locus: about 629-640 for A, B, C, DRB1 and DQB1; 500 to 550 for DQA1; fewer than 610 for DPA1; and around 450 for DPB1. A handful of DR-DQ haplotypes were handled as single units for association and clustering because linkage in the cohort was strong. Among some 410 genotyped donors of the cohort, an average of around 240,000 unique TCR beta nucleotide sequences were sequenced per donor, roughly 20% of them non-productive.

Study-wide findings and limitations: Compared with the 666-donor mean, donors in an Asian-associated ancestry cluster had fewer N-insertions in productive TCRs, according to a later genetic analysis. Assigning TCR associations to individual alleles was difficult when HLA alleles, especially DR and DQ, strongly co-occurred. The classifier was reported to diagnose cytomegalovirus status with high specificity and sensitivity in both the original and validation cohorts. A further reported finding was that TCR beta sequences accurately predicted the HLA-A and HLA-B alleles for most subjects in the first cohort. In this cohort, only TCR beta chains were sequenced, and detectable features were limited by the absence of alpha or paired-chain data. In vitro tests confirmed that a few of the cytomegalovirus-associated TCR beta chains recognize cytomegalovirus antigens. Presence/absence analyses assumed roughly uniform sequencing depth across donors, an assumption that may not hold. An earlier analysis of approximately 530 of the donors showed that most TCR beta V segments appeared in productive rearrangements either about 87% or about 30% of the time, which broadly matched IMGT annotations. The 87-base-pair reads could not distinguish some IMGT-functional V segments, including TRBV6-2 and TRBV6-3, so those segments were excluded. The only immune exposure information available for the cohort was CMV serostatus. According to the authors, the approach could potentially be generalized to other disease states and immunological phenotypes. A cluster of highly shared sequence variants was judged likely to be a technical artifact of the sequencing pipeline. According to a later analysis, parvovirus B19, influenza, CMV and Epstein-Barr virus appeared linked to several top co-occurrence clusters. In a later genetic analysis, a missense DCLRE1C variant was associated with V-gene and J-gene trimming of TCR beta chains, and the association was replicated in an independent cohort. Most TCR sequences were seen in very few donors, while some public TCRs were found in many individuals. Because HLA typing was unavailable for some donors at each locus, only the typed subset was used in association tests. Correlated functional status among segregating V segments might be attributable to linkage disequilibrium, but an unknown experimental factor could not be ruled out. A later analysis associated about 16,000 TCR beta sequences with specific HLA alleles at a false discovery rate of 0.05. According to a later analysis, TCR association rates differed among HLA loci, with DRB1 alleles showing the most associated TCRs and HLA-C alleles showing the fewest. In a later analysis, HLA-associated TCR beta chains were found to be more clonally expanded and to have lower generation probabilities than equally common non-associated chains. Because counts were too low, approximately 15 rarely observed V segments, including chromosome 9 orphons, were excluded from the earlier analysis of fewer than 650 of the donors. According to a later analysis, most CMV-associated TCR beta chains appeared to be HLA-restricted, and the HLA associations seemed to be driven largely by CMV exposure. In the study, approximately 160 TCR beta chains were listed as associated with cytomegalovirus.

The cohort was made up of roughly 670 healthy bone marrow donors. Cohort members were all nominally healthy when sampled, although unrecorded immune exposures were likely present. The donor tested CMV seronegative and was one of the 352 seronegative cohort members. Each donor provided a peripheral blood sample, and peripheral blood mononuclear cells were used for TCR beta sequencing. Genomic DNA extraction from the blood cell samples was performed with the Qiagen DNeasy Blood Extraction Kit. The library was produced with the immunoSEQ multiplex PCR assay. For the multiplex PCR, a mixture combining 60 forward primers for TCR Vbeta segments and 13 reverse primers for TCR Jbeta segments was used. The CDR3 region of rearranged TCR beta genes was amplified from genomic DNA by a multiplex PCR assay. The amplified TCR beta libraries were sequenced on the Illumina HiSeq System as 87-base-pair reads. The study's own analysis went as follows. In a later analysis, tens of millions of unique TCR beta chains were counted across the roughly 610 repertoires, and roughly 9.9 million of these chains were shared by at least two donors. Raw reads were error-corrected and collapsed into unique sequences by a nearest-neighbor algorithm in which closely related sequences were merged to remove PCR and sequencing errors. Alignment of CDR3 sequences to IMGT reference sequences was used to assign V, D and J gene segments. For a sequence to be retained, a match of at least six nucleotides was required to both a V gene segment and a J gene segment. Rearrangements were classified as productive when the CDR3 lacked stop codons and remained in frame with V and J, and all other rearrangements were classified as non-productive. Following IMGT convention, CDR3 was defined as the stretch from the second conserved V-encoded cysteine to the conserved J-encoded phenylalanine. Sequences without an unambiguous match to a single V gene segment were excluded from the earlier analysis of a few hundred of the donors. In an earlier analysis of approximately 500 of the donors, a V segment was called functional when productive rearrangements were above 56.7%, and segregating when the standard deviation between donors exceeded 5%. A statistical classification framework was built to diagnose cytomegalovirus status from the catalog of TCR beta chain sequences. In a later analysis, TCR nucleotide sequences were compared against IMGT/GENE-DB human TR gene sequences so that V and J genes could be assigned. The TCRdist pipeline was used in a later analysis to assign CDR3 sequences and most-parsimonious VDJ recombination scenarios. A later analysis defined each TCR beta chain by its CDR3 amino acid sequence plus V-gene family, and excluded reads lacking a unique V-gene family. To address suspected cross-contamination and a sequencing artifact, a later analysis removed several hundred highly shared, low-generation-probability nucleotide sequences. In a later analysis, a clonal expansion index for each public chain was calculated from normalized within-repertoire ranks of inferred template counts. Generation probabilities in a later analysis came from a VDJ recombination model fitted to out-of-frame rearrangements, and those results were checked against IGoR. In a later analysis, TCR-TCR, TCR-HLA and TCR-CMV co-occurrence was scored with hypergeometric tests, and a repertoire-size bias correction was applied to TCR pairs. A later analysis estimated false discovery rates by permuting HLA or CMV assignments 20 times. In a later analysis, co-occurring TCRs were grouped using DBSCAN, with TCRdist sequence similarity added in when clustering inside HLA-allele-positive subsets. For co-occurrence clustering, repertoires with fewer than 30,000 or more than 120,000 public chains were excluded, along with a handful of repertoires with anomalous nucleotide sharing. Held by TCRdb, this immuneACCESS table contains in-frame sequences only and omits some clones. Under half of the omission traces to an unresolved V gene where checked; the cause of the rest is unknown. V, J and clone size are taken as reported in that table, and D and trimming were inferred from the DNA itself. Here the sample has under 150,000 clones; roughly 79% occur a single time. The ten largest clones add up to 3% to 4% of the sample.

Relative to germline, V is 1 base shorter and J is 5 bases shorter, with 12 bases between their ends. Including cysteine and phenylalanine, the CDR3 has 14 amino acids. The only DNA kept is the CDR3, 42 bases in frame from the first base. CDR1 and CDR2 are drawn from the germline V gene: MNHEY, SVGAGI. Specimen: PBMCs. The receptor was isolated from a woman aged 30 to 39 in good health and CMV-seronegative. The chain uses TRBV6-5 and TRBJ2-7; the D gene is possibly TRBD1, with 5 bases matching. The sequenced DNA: TGTGCCAGCAGTTACTTCAGGGAATCTGACGAGCAGTACTTC. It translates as CASSYFRESDEQYF.